The rows below give T cell receptor beta chains drawn from one sample of a study of radiotherapy plus CTLA-4 blockade in lung cancer. Assay used: immunoSEQ multiplex PCR; TCRdb lists only in-frame clones, some missing. The sample records approximately 69,000 clones, 78% being singletons. The source was peripheral blood, collected from a patient treated with radiotherapy plus ipilimumab. Receptors originate from a human donor with non-small cell lung cancer who had a complete response to radiotherapy plus ipilimumab. Both conserved end residues are part of each CDR3. A D gene is named only where the DNA matches it firmly. Some rows have no size entry. The others give once, few or many, or a class for an expanded clone.

v_call	clone_size	d_call	j_call	cdr3_aa	cdr3_nt
TRBV4-1	few	TRBD1	TRBJ1-2	CASSQDRGSYGYTF	TGCGCCAGCAGCCAAGACAGGGGGAGTTATGGCTACACCTTC
TRBV18	NA	NA	TRBJ2-1	CASSHEGKYEQFF	TGTGCCAGCTCCCACGAGGGAAAGTATGAGCAGTTCTTC
TRBV2	NA	NA	TRBJ2-7	CASSEVGRDEQYF	TGTGCCAGCAGTGAAGTGGGTCGGGACGAGCAGTACTTC
TRBV7-9	NA	TRBD1	TRBJ2-5	CASSPGHRGSWETQYF	TGTGCCAGCAGCCCCGGACACAGGGGGTCTTGGGAGACCCAGTACTTC
TRBV14	few	NA	TRBJ2-3	CASSPSRNTQYF	TGTGCCAGCAGCCCAAGCCGGAATACGCAGTATTTT
TRBV4-3	few	NA	TRBJ1-3	CASSQDRSSGNTIYF	TGCGCCAGCAGCCAAGATCGGAGCTCTGGAAACACCATATATTTT
TRBV4-2	NA	NA	TRBJ1-2	CASSRSRKVETYGYTF	TGTGCCAGCAGCAGAAGCCGCAAGGTTGAAACCTATGGCTACACCTTC
TRBV6-1	NA	NA	TRBJ2-2	CASSEEQGYTGELFF	TGTGCCAGCAGTGAAGAACAGGGATACACCGGGGAGCTGTTTTTT
TRBV19	few	TRBD2	TRBJ2-1	CASSRRTGGNEQFF	TGTGCCAGTAGTAGAAGGACGGGGGGGAATGAGCAGTTCTTC
TRBV9	once	NA	TRBJ2-3	CASSLTLDTQYF	TGTGCCAGCAGCCTAACCTTAGATACGCAGTATTTT
TRBV11-2	NA	NA	TRBJ2-2	CASSNGAGVGTGELFF	TGTGCCAGCAGCAATGGGGCAGGGGTAGGCACCGGGGAGCTGTTTTTT
TRBV19	NA	NA	TRBJ1-2	CATQGRTYYGYTF	TGTGCCACCCAGGGGAGGACGTACTATGGCTACACCTTC
TRBV6-5	NA	NA	TRBJ1-5	CASSFGRYNQPQHF	TGTGCCAGCAGCTTCGGACGTTACAATCAGCCCCAGCATTTT